This T cell receptor (beta chain) was captured by sequencing in a study of tumor and adjacent non-tumor tissue in lung cancer. General study findings and limits: Top 100 clones took a larger repertoire share in normal lung. Shorter survival was associated with higher TCR diversity in tumors. Significantly higher TCR diversity was found in tumor than normal lung.

A modified ARM-PCR protocol with three rounds of nested PCR amplified TCRbeta. TCRdb called the multiplex PCR reads again in MiXCR, with one record for every CDR3 protein. Of 90,000 to 110,000 distinct CDR3 sequences detected, approximately 71% appear once; the ten largest clones hold 35% to 40%. The template was RNA from unsorted bulk tissue. Newly diagnosed lung cancer patients had thoracic surgery in China, August–late 2014, without prior chemotherapy. The length of the CDR3 is 12 residues. V dropped 7 bases and J dropped 3; count of bases not matched to a gene: 4. In germline, CDR1 is SQVTM, CDR2 ANQGSEA. This clonotype is judged medium-sized. Its antigen is as yet unknown.

The rearrangement uses TRBV29-1 and TRBJ1-2; 8 nucleotides align to TRBD1. The source is a woman in her sixties or seventies with non-small cell lung cancer. Sequencing was carried out using lung tumor tissue. The CDR3 reads CSGGQGDYGYTF. CDR3 nucleotides: TGCAGCGGCGGACAGGGAGACTATGGCTACACCTTC.